The clone carrying this T cell receptor (beta chain) has at least ten counts. Its antigen remains unknown. CDR1 ENHRY and CDR2 SYGVKD come from the germline V gene. The CDR3 covers 13 residues. Trimming removed 1 base from V and 1 base from J, with 1 base in between. The sample originates from a study of human T cells and chemical hapten exposure. Across the whole study: TCR yields per sample varied mostly from small pooled library volume differences.

The library labeled individual cDNA molecules by adding unique molecular identifiers to them. TCRdb itself ran the RACE reads through MiXCR, one entry per CDR3 protein. The sample consists of 65,000 or so distinct CDR3 sequences, approximately 6.1% of them appearing once. Findings of the study overall: Those TCRs sitting above 1 in 1000 frequency stayed the same with DPC sensitization.

Time point reported: healthy volunteer bleed at 6 weeks. Researchers extracted total RNA from unfractionated whole blood. This clonotype originated in a female donor in good health. Some clones in this sample may be carry-over from other donors' samples. Specimen: whole blood. This chain links TRBV10-3 with TRBJ2-2; D is undetermined. CDR3 amino acids: CAISELNTGELFF. CDR3 DNA: TGTGCCATCAGTGAGTTGAACACCGGGGAGCTGTTTTTT.